The entry that follows covers one TCR beta chain sequence. Its antigen is unknown. Within one base of it there is no much larger clone, and no base qualities were kept. Whole blood was collected in K2EDTA tubes by collaborating institutions according to the institutions' own protocols. For TCRbeta analysis, collaborators shipped samples in one of three forms: frozen whole blood, isolated PBMCs, or DNA extracted from either of those sample types. TCRbeta CDR3 regions were amplified from genomic DNA using the immunoSEQ Assay, a bias-controlled multiplex PCR. As for the original processing: Nucleated cell counts per sample were estimated from amplification of reference gene primers within the assay. To quantify the absolute abundance of each unique TCRbeta CDR3 rearrangement, sequence reads were collapsed and filtered. For each sample, productive Simpson clonality was calculated as the square root of Simpson's diversity index across productive rearrangements. TCRdb obtained this table from immuneACCESS and retained in-frame rearrangements with V and J assigned. These tables miss some clones; where compared with another copy, unresolved V genes account for less than half of the shortfall, and the remainder is unexplained. V, J and clone size are those of that table, while D and trimming were read from the DNA. This sample gives about 39,000 clones in total; approximately 89% of them show up just once. Clones ranked in the top ten supply about 2.2% of the sample.

The entry originates in a study of blood T cell repertoires in COVID-19 (dated by TCRdb to 2020 to 2022). Looking at the study overall: Collaborator samples came from the United States, Italy and Spain and covered acute and convalescent phases of COVID-19. Samples were obtained from the ongoing ImmuneRACE study (first 160 participants) and from over 1,000 subjects provided by 6 global collaborators. The material from the prospective study consisted of cDNA or gDNA derived from T cells, B-cell-depleted T cells, or PBMCs. The repertoires were released in a freely available public database intended as a resource for research on the immune response to SARS-CoV-2. Nearly every sample came with metadata listing a de-identified subject ID, COVID-19 status, age in years and sex. Subjects who had been exposed to COVID-19, were actively infected with it, or had recovered from it provided the deeply sampled blood TCRbeta repertoires that made up the dataset. HLA class I and class II types, where available, came from metadata supplied by the sample provider rather than from assay-based typing. Overall study outcomes, separate from this receptor: The amount of clinical and demographic metadata varied by source and participant and was provided uncurated.

Sequences LGHDT (CDR1) and YNNKEL (CDR2) are obtained from the germline V gene (reference sequence). The CDR3, from cysteine to phenylalanine, totals 16 residues. Only the CDR3 portion is preserved as DNA: 48 bases, with reading frame beginning at the first base. Clipping removes 1 base from V and 2 bases from J, with 3 as the unmatched junction base count. The rearranged chain carries TRBV3-1 (or the pseudogene TRBV3-2) and TRBJ2-3, with 10 junctional bases fitting TRBD2. Sequenced input: peripheral blood. The receptor was isolated from a man aged 50 or older with active COVID-19. The nucleotides are TGTGCCAGCAGCCAAGGACTAGCGGGTTTCACAGATACGCAGTATTTT. Translated, this is CASSQGLAGFTDTQYF.